This T cell receptor beta chain originates from a study of T cells expressing NK-cell markers. The wider study: Underlying the TCR beta repertoires were sorted CD3+CD56+NKG2C+, CD3+CD56+NKG2C- and CD3+CD56-NKG2C+ T cells.

Overall study results and limits: There remained a lack of clarity about HCMV specificity of expanded NKG2C+ T cell clones. The study found these clonotypes also leading the CD3+CD56-NKG2C+ fraction in a handful of donors.

Note on this clonotype: What it binds is unknown.

The V gene's germline CDR1 is LNHDA and CDR2 SQIVND (reference sequence). The CDR3 is 12 residues long. TCR beta cDNA was generated via 5'RACE template switching incorporating UMIs. TCRdb reprocessed the 5' RACE reads, with one entry per CDR3 protein and no DNA. The table for this sample gives approximately 150,000 distinct CDR3 sequences. Sequenced sample: blood T cells: a sorted CD56 or NKG2C T cell subset, CD4+ or CD8+ T cells, or bulk PBMC T cells (not recorded which). The TCR originated in a man aged 18 to 29 in good health. The rearrangement uses TRBV19 and TRBJ1-1; TCRdb's D call of TRBD1 is untestable without DNA. CDR3 sequence: CASSPGGNEAFF.